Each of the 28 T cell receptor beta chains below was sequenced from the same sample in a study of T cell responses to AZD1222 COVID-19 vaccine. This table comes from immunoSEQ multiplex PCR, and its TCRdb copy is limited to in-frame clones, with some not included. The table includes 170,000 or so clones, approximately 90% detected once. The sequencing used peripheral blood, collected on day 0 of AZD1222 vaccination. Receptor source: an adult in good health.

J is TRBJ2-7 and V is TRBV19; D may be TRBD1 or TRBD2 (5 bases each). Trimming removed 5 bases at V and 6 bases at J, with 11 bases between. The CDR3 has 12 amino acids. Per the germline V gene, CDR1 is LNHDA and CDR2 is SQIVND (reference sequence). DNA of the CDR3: TGTGCCAGTAGTGGGGGATTTACCGAGCAGTACTTC. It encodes CASSGGFTEQYF.

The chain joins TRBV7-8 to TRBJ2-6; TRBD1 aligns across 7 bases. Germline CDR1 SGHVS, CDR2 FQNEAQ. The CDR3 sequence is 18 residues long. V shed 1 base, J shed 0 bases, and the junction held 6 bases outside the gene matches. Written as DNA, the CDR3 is TGTGCCAGCAGCTTAGTCGGGACAGATTTCTCTGGGGCCAACGTCCTGACTTTC. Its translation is CASSLVGTDFSGANVLTF.

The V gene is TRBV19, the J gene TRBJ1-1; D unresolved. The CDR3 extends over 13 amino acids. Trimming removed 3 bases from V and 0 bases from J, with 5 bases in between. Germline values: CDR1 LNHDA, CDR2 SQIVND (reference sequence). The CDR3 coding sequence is TGTGCCAGTAGTATGATGGTGAACACTGAAGCTTTCTTT. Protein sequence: CASSMMVNTEAFF.

CDR3 DNA: TGTGCCAGCAGTATAGGAACGAATCAGCCCCAGCATTTT. Translating it yields CASSIGTNQPQHF. J is TRBJ1-5 and V is TRBV27; D unclear. The CDR3 has 13 amino acids. The germline V gene encodes CDR1 MNHEY and CDR2 SMNVEV (reference sequence). Trimming pared 5 bases from V and 4 bases from J, leaving 9 bases between.

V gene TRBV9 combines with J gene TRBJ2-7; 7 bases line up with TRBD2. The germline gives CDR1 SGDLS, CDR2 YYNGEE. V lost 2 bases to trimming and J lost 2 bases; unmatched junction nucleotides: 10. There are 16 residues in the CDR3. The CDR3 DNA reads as TGTGCCAGCAGCGTCACCCCTAGCGGTTCCACCTACGAGCAGTACTTC. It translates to CASSVTPSGSTYEQYF.

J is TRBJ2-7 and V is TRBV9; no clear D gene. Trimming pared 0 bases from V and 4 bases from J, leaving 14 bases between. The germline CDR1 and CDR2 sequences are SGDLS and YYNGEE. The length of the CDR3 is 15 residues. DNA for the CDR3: TGTGCCAGCAGCGTAGACGGCAGTGTGGGATACGAGCAGTACTTC. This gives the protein CASSVDGSVGYEQYF.

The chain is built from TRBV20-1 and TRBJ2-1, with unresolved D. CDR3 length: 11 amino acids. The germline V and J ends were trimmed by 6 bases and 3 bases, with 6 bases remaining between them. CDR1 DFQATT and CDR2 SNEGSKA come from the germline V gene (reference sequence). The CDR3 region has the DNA TGCAGTGCCGAACACTACAATGAGCAGTTCTTC. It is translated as CSAEHYNEQFF.

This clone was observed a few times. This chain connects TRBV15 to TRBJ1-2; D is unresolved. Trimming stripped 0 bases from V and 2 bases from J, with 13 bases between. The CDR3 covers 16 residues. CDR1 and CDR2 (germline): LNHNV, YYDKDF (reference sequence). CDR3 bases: TGTGCCACCAGCAGAGACGGCGGGCTCAAAAACTATGGCTACACCTTC. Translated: CATSRDGGLKNYGYTF.

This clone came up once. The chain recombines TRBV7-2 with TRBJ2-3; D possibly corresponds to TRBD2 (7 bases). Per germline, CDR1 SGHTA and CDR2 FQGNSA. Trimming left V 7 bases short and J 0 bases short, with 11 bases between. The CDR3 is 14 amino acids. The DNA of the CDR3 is TGTGCCAGCAAGAGGGGGGGTAGCACAGATACGCAGTATTTT. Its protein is CASKRGGSTDTQYF.

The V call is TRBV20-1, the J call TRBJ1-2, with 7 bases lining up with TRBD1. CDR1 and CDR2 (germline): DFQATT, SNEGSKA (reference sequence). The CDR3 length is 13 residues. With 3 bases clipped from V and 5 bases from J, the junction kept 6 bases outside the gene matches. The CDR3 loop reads CSASEGAGYGYTF. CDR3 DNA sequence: TGCAGTGCTAGTGAGGGGGCCGGGTATGGCTACACCTTC.

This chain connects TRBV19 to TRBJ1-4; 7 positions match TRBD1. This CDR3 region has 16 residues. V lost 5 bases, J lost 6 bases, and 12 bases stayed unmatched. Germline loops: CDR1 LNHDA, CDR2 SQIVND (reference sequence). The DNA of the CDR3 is TGTGCCAGTAGTCCCATCCCGGGACAGCCTTATGAAAAACTGTTTTTT. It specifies CASSPIPGQPYEKLFF. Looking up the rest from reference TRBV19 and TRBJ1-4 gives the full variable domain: DGGITQSPKYLFRKEGQNVTLSCEQNLNHDAMYWYRQDPGQGLRLIYYSQIVNDFQKGDIAEGYSVSREKKESFPLTVTSAQKNPTAFYLCASSPIPGQPYEKLFFGSGTQLSVL.

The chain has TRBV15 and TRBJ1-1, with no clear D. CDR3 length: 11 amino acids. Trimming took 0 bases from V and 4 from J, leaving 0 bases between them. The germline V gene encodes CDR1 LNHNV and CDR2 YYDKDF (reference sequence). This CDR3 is CATSRDTEAFF. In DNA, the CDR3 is TGTGCCACCAGCAGAGACACTGAAGCTTTCTTT.

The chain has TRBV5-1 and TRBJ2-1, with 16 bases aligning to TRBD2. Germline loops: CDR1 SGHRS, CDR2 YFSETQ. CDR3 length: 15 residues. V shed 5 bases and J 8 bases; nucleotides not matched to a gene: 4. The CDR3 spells CASRTGTSGRDEQFF. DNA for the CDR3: TGCGCCAGCAGAACCGGGACTAGCGGGAGGGATGAGCAGTTCTTC.

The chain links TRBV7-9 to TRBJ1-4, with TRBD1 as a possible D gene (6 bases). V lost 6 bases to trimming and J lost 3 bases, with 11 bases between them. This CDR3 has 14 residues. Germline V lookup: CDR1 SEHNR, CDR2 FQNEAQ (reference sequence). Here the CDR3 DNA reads TGTGCCAGCAGTTACGGGGGCGCTAATGAAAAACTGTTTTTT. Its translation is CASSYGGANEKLFF.

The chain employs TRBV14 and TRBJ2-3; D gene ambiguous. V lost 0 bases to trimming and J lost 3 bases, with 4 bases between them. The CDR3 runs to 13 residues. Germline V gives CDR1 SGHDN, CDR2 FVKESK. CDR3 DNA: TGTGCCAGCAGCCAAGAATTGACAGATACGCAGTATTTT. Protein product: CASSQELTDTQYF.

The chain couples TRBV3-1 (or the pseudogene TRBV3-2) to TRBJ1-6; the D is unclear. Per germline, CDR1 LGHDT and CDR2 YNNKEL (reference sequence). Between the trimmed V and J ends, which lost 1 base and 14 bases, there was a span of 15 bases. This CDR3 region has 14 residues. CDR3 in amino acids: CASSQAAGPLALHF. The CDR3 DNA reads TGTGCCAGCAGCCAAGCGGCAGGACCCCTGGCCCTCCACTTT.

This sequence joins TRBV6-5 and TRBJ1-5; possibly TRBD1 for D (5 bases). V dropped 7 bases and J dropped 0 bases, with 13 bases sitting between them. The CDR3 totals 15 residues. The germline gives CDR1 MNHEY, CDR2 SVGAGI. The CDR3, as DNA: TGTGCCAGCAAATATGACAGTTATAGCAATCAGCCCCAGCATTTT. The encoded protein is CASKYDSYSNQPQHF.

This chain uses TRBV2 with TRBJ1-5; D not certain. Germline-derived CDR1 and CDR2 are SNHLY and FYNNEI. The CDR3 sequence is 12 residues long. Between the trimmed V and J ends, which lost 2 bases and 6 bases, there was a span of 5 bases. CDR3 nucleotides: TGTGCCAGCAGTGAATTACGTCAGCCCCAGCATTTT. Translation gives CASSELRQPQHF.

As DNA, the CDR3 is TGTGCCATCGGGGGAACGGTCACTGAAGCTTTCTTT. It specifies CAIGGTVTEAFF. The V and J genes are TRBV6-5 and TRBJ1-1; weak D call: TRBD1 (5 bases). Per germline, CDR1 MNHEY and CDR2 SVGAGI. V shed 10 bases and J shed 4 bases, with 13 bases lying between them. The CDR3 is 12 residues long.

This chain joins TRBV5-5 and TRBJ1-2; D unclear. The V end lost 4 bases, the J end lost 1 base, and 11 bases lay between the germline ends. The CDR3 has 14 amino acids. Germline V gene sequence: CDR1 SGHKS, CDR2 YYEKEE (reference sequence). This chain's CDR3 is CASSPFRVNYGYTF. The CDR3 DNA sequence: TGTGCCAGCAGCCCCTTCAGAGTTAACTATGGCTACACCTTC.

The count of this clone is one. This CDR3 is CASGSGTERGYTF. The CDR3 coding sequence is TGTGCCAGCGGGTCCGGGACCGAGAGGGGCTACACCTTC. The chain joins TRBV9 to TRBJ1-2, with D possibly matching TRBD1 (5 bases). Trimming took 7 bases from V and 8 from J, leaving 18 bases between them. The CDR3 has 13 amino acids. Germline V gives CDR1 SGDLS, CDR2 YYNGEE.

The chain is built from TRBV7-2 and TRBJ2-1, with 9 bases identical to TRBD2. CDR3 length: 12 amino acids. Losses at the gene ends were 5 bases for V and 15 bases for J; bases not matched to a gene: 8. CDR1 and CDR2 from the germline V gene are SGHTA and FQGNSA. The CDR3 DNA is TGTGCCAGCAGCACACCGGGACTAGCTCCGTTCTTC. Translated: CASSTPGLAPFF.

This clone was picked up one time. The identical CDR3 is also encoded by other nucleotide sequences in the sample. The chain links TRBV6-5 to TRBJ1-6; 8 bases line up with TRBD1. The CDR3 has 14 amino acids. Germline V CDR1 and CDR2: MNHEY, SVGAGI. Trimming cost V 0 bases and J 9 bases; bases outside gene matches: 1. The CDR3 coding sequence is TGTGCCAGCAGTTACTCAACAGGGGGTTCACCCCTCCACTTT. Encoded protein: CASSYSTGGSPLHF.

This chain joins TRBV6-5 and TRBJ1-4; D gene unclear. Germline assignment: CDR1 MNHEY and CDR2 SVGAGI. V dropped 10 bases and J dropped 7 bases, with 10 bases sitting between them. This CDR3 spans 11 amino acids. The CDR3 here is CAILRGEKLFF. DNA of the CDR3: TGTGCCATCCTACGGGGTGAAAAACTGTTTTTT.

The CDR3 bases are TGCGCCAGCAGCTTAGACCCCGGACAGTACACTGAAGCTTTCTTT. As protein: CASSLDPGQYTEAFF. The genes are TRBV5-1 and TRBJ1-1; D is perhaps TRBD1 (6 bases). The CDR3 is 15 residues long. Germline values: CDR1 SGHRS, CDR2 YFSETQ. V lost 2 bases, J lost 3 bases, and 14 bases lay in between. Combining the CDR3 with reference TRBV5-1 and TRBJ1-1 gives the whole variable domain KAGVTQTPRYLIKTRGQQVTLSCSPISGHRSVSWYQQTPGQGLQFLFEYFSETQRNKGNFPGRFSGRQFSNSRSEMNVSTLELGDSALYLCASSLDPGQYTEAFFGQGTRLTVV.

The CDR3 region has the DNA TGTGCCAGCACAACCGGGACACAGTACGAGCAGTACTTC. It translates to CASTTGTQYEQYF. The chain is built from TRBV25-1 and TRBJ2-7, with D possibly TRBD1 on 6 matching bases. The CDR3 consists of 13 residues. Looked up from germline, CDR1 is MGHDK and CDR2 is SYGVNS. Trimming left V 7 bases short and J 4 bases short, with 14 bases between.

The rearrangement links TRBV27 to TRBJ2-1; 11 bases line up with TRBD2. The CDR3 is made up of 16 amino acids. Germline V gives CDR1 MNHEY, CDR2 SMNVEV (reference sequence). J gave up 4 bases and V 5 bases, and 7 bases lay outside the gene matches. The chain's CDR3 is CASSRSSGGSYNEQFF. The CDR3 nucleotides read TGTGCCAGCAGTAGATCTAGCGGGGGGTCATACAATGAGCAGTTCTTC.

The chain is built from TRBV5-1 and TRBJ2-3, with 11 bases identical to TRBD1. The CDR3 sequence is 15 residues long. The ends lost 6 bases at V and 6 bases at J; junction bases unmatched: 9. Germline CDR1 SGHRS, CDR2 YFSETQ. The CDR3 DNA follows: TGCGCCAGCACCCCTTCCGGGACAGGGGGGGATACGCAGTATTTT. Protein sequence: CASTPSGTGGDTQYF.